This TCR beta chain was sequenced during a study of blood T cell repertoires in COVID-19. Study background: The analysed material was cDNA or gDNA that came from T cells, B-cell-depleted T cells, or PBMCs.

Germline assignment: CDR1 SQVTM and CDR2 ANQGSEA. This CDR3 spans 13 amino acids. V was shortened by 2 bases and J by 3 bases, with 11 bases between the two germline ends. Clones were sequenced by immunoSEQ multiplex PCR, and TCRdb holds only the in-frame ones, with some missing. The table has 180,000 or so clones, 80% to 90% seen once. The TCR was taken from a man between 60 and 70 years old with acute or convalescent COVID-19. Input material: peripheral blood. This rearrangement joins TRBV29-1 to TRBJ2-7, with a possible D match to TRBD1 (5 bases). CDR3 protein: CSVEKAGRYEQYF. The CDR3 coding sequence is TGCAGCGTTGAAAAGGCAGGGCGCTACGAGCAGTACTTC.